Sequencing of this T cell receptor (beta chain) was carried out in a study of T cells in Graves' hyperthyroidism and ophthalmopathy (dated by TCRdb to between 2018 and 2021). Regarding the research as a whole: Peripheral blood was collected at initial diagnosis, before any treatment. TCR V-J signatures able to tell the groups apart were searched for in a discovery cohort of approximately 95 patients, of whom about 40 had Graves' ophthalmopathy and about 60 had stable Graves' hyperthyroidism. An independent validation cohort of 18 to 20 hyperthyroidism patients and over 15 patients who later progressed to ophthalmopathy tested prospective prediction of ophthalmopathy. The 75 to 100 discovery patients were randomly split 7:3 into training and test sets. Thyroid tissue and blood T-cell repertoires from about six Graves' hyperthyroidism patients were also compared in the study. After blood sampling, hyperthyroidism patients were treated with methimazole at a starting dose of 30 mg daily, and ophthalmopathy patients were treated with high-dose intravenous methylprednisolone. According to the paper, TCR Vbeta CDR3 sequencing was carried out on more than 120 peripheral blood samples, which came from around 43 ophthalmopathy, approximately 78 hyperthyroidism and approximately 17 progressor patients. Study-wide conclusions, independent of this receptor: During validation, the model predicted progression to ophthalmopathy a median of roughly 7.1 months ahead of onset, with roughly 65% sensitivity and roughly 72% specificity. A 13 V-J signature model separated ophthalmopathy from stable hyperthyroidism, with nearly 90% sensitivity and approximately 81% specificity in cross-validation and 80%/75% in testing. Most expanded thyroid clonotypes (frequency above 0.001) were also found in blood, which suggests that blood repertoires may mirror thyroid immune responses. No statistical method was used to set the sample size in advance, and investigators knew the group allocation.

The germline V gene encodes CDR1 SNHLY and CDR2 FYNNEI. The CDR3 numbers 11 residues from cysteine through phenylalanine. Only CDR3 DNA remains: 33 bases, in frame from the first base. With regard to this clonotype: Its antigen is unknown. A much more abundant neighbour one base away suggests this may be a read error.

The TCR beta CDR3 regions were amplified from the RNA transcripts. The TCR CDR3 was subjected to a first round of RT-PCR using the HTBI primer set and the Qiagen OneStep RT-PCR kit. Libraries were constructed in a second round of multiplex PCR, after which size selection and purification were performed. The libraries were sequenced on an Illumina HiSeq2000 using paired-end 100 bp reads. In the paper's pipeline: SOAPnuke was used to process the raw data, throwing out any read that contained adapters or uncalled bases, had a mean Phred below 15, or lacked an exact constant-primer or identifier match. High-quality paired reads were merged with COPE v1.2.5, and unique nucleotide sequences were defined as clonotypes. MiTCR v1.1 was used to align clonotypes to the IMGT TRBV, TRBD and TRBJ reference segments. Only V-J combinations with frequency above 0.0001, covering roughly 99% of repertoires, were analysed. The TCS score was defined as F50 (clonal expansion) divided by E x V (chaos), with BLOSUM62-based TCRdist calculated between CDR3 peptides within each V-J. Welch's t-statistics and random forest reduced 500 to 550 V-J features to about 13, which were used in a naive Bayes classifier (R e1071). In-frame beta chains were kept once TCRdb had trimmed the public reads at Q25 with fastp and called clones with MiXCR. Rows are combined by CDR3 protein, so each entry shows the most common genes and DNA. It is TCRdb's table, rather than the study itself, that gives the V and J calls and clone size. The sample has approximately 570,000 distinct CDR3 sequences on record, approximately 20% of them singletons. Roughly 44% of the sample belongs to the ten largest clones.

In the ophthalmopathy patients, disease was moderately to severely active, with a Clinical Activity Score of 3 or more, a NOSPECS grade of 4 or more, and a duration of less than 3 months. Exclusion was applied to patients with uncontrolled infections, other autoimmune diseases, pregnancy or lactation. Diagnoses were established on the basis of clinical symptoms, serum thyroxine and TRAb, thyroid ultrasound, and orbital computed tomography. PBMCs were isolated from 10 ml of fresh peripheral blood by Ficoll-Paque density gradient centrifugation. Total RNA was extracted using Trizol reagent, and RNA quality was assessed on an Agilent 2100 Bioanalyzer.

The receptor was isolated from a man aged 35 to 55 with Graves' ophthalmopathy. The source material was blood. The sequence joins TRBV2 to TRBJ2-3; the D gene assignment is ambiguous. The encoded CDR3 is CTSRSEDTQYF. The DNA is as follows: TGTACCAGCAGGTCGGAGGATACGCAGTATTTT. Reference TRBV2 and TRBJ2-3 genes cover what lies past the CDR3, so the full variable domain is EPEVTQTPSHQVTQMGQEVILRCVPISNHLYFYWYRQILGQKVEFLVSFYNNEISEKSEIFDDQFSVERPDGSNFTLKIRSTKLEDSAMYFCTSRSEDTQYFGPGTRLTVL.